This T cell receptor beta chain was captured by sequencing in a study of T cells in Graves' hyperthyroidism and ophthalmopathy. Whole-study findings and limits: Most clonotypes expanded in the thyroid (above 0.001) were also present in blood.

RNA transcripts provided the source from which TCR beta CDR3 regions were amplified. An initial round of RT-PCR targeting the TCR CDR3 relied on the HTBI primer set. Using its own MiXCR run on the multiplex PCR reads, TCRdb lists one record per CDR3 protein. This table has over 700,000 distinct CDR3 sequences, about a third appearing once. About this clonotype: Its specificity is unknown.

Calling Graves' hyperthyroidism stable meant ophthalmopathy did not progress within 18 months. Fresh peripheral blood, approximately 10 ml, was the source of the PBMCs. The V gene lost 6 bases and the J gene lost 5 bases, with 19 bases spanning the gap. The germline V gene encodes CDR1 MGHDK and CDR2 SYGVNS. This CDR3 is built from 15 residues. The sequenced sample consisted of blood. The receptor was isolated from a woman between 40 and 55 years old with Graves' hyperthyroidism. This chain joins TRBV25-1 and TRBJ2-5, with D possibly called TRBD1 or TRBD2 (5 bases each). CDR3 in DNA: TGTGCCAGCAGCGTTGATAGGGACGGACCGGAGACCCAGTACTTC. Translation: CASSVDRDGPETQYF.